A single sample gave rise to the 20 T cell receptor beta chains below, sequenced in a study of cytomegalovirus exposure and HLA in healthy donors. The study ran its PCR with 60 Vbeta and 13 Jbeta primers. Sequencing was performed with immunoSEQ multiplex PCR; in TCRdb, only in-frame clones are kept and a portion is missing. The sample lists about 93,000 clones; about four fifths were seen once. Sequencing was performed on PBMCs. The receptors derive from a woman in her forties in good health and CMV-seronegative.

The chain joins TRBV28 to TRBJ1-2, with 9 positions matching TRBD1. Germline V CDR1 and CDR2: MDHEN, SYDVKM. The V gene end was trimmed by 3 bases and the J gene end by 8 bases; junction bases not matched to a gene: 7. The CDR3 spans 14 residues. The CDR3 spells CASSLSGQGRGYTF. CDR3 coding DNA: TGTGCCAGCAGTTTGTCAGGACAGGGGAGAGGCTACACCTTC.

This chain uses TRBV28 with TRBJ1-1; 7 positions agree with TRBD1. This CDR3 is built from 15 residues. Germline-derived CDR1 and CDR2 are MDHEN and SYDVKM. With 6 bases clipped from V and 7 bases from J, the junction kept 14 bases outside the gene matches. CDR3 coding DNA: TGTGCCAGCAGCGACAGGGTTTCGGGTCTGTATGAAGCTTTCTTT. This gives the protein CASSDRVSGLYEAFF.

The CDR3 sequence is CASSGRQGNSPLHF. The CDR3 nucleotides read TGTGCCAGCAGTGGACGACAGGGTAATTCACCCCTCCACTTT. The rearrangement joins TRBV2 to TRBJ1-6; TRBD1 aligns across 7 bases. With V trimmed by 4 bases and J by 6 bases, 3 bases remained unmatched. The CDR3 is made up of 14 amino acids. The germline V gene encodes CDR1 SNHLY and CDR2 FYNNEI.

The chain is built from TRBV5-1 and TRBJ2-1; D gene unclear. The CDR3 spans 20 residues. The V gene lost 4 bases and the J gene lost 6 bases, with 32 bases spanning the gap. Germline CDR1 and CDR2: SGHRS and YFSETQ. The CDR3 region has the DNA TGCGCCAGCAGCCCTGGGCTCATCCCCTCAGATCCTATTAAAGGCAATGAGCAGTTCTTC. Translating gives CASSPGLIPSDPIKGNEQFF.

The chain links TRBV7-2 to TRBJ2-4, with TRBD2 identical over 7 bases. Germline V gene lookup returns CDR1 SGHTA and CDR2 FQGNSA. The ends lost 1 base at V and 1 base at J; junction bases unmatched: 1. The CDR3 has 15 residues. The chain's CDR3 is CASSLELAAKNIQYF. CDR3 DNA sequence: TGTGCCAGCAGCTTAGAACTAGCGGCCAAAAACATTCAGTACTTC.

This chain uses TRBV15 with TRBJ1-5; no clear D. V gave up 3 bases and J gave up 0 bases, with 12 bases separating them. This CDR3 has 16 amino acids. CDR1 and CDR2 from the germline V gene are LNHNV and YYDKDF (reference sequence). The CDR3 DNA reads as TGTGCCACCAGCAGTATTCGGGGAATTAGCAATCAGCCCCAGCATTTT. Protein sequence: CATSSIRGISNQPQHF.

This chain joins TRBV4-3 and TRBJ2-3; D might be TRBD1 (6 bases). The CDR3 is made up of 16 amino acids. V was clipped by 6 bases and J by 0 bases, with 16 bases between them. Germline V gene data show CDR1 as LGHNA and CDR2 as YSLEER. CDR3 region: CASSQGLISSTDTQYF. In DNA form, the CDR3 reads TGCGCCAGCAGTCAGGGGCTGATCTCTAGCACAGATACGCAGTATTTT.

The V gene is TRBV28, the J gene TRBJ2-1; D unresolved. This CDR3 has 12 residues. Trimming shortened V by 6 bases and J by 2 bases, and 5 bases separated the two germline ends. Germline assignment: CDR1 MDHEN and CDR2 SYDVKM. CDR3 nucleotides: TGTGCCAGCAGATCCACCTACAATGAGCAGTTCTTC. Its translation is CASRSTYNEQFF.

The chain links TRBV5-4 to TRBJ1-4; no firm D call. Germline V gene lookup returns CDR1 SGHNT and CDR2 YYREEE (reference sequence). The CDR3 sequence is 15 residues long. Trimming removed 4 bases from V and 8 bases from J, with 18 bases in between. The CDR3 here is CASSDHRTSQEKLFF. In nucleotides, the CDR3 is TGTGCCAGCAGCGACCACAGAACATCACAGGAAAAACTGTTTTTT.

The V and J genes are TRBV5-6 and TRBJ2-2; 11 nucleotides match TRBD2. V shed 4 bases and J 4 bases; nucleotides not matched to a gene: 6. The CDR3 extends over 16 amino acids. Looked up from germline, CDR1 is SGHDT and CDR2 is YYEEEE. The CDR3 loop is CASSLRLAGLTGELFF. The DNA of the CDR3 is TGTGCCAGCAGCCTCCGACTAGCGGGACTCACCGGGGAGCTGTTTTTT.

Written as DNA, the CDR3 is TGTGCCGCCTGGGCTTCGCAAGAGACCCAGTACTTC. Its protein product is CAAWASQETQYF. The J gene is TRBJ2-5, the V gene TRBV28; D not certain. CDR1 is MDHEN, CDR2 SYDVKM, per germline. The length of the CDR3 is 12 residues. Trimming cost V 11 bases and J 2 bases, with 12 bases left between them.

CDR3 DNA sequence: TGTGCCAGCAGGGACAACAGGGCGCACCTCTCCGAGCAGTACTTC. It specifies CASRDNRAHLSEQYF. The gene calls are TRBV6-1 and TRBJ2-7; D perhaps matches TRBD1 (6 bases). The V and J ends lost 6 bases and 6 bases respectively, with 21 bases between them. The CDR3 runs 15 residues. Germline V gives CDR1 MNHNS, CDR2 SASEGT.

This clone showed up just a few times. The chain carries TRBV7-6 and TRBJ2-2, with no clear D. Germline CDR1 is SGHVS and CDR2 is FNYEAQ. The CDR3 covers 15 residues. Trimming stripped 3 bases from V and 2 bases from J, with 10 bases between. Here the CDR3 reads CASSLVATNTGELFF. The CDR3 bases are TGTGCCAGCAGCTTGGTAGCCACCAACACCGGGGAGCTGTTTTTT.

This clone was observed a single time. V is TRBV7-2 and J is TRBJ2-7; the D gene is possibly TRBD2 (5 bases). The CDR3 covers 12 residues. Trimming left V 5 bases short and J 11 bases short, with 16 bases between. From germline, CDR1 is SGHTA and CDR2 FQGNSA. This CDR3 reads CASSPEAGLKYF. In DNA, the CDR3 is TGTGCCAGCAGCCCCGAGGCGGGCCTTAAGTACTTC.

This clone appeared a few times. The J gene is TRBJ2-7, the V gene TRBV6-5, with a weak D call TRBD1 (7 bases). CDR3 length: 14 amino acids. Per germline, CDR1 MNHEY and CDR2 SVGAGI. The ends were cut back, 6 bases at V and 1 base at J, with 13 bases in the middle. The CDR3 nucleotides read TGTGCCAGCAGCCGCGGGACAGTGTCCTACGAGCAGTACTTC. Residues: CASSRGTVSYEQYF.

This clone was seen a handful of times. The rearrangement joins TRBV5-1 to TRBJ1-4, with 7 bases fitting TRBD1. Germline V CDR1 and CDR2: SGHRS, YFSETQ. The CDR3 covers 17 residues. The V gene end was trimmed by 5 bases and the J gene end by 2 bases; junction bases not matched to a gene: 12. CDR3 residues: CASSRDDRVATNEKLFF. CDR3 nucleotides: TGCGCCAGCAGTCGGGATGACAGGGTTGCGACTAATGAAAAACTGTTTTTT. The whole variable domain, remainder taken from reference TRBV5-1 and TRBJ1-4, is KAGVTQTPRYLIKTRGQQVTLSCSPISGHRSVSWYQQTPGQGLQFLFEYFSETQRNKGNFPGRFSGRQFSNSRSEMNVSTLELGDSALYLCASSRDDRVATNEKLFFGSGTQLSVL.

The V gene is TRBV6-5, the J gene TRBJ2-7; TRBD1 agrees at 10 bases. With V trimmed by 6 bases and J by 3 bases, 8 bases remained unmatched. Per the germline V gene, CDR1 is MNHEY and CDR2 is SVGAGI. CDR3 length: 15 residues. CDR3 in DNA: TGTGCCAGCAGACCCGACAGGGGGCGCGACTACGAGCAGTACTTC. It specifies CASRPDRGRDYEQYF.

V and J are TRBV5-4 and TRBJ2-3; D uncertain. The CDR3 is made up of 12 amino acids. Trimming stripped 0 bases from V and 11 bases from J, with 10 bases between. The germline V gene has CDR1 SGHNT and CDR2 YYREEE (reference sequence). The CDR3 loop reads CASSLAPGGQYF. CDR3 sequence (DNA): TGTGCCAGCAGCTTGGCCCCAGGTGGGCAGTATTTT.

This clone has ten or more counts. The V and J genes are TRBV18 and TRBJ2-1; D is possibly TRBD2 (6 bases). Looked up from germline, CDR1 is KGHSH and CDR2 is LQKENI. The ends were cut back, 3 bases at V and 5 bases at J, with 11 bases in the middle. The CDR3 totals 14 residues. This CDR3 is CASSPATRNNEQFF. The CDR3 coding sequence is TGTGCCAGCTCACCTGCGACTAGGAACAATGAGCAGTTCTTC.

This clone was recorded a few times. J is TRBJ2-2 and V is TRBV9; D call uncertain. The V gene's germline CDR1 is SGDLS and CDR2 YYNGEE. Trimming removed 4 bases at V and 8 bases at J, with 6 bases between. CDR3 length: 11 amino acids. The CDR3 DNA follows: TGTGCCAGCAGCTCTCGGGGGGAGCTGTTTTTT. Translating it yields CASSSRGELFF.